The next 27 T cell receptor beta chains were all read from a single sample in a study of CD8+ T cells in alopecia areata. Extraction of RNA preceded its reverse transcription into cDNA, which served as the sequencing template. Repertoires were generated with immunoSEQ multiplex PCR, while TCRdb's copy carries only in-frame clones and drops some. The table has 60,000 to 65,000 clones, around 40% seen once. The sample consisted of NKG2D-low CD8+ T cells sorted from blood. The receptors originated from a human donor with alopecia areata.

The chain carries TRBV5-6 and TRBJ2-7; D not resolved. From germline, CDR1 is SGHDT and CDR2 YYEEEE. Trimming took 2 bases from V and 4 from J, leaving 13 bases between them. The CDR3 extends over 14 amino acids. The CDR3 spells CASSFTENRYEQYF. The CDR3 nucleotides are TGTGCCAGCAGCTTCACAGAGAATAGGTACGAGCAGTACTTC.

This clone has more than one count but fewer than ten. This chain links TRBV4-3 with TRBJ2-1; a weak D match, TRBD1 (5 bases). Germline-derived CDR1 and CDR2 are LGHNA and YSLEER. The CDR3 covers 18 residues. Trimming pared 3 bases from V and 0 bases from J, leaving 18 bases between. CDR3 amino acids: CASSQVSSSQGSYNEQFF. CDR3 DNA: TGCGCCAGCAGCCAGGTCTCGAGCAGCCAGGGCTCCTACAATGAGCAGTTCTTC.

This chain uses TRBV4-2 with TRBJ2-7; possibly TRBD1 or TRBD2 for D (5 bases each). Trimming removed 4 bases from V and 1 base from J, with 11 bases in between. The CDR3 loop spans 14 amino acids. Germline V gene data show CDR1 as LGHNA and CDR2 as YNFKEQ. This CDR3 reads CASSPGTDSYEQYF. The CDR3 region has the DNA TGTGCCAGCAGCCCCGGGACGGATTCCTACGAGCAGTACTTC.

This sequence joins TRBV5-1 and TRBJ2-7, with 7 bases that match TRBD2. The germline V gene has CDR1 SGHRS and CDR2 YFSETQ. The CDR3 loop spans 14 amino acids. J was trimmed by 3 bases and V by 4 bases; bases with no gene match: 7. The chain's CDR3 is CASSVPGGSYEQYF. The CDR3 DNA sequence: TGCGCCAGCAGCGTACCCGGGGGGAGCTACGAGCAGTACTTC.

The rearrangement joins TRBV5-6 to TRBJ2-3; D ambiguous. The V end lost 0 bases, the J end lost 0 bases, and 2 bases lay between the germline ends. This CDR3 contains 13 residues. Germline V gene data show CDR1 as SGHDT and CDR2 as YYEEEE. The chain's CDR3 is CASSLESTDTQYF. In DNA form, the CDR3 reads TGTGCCAGCAGCTTGGAGAGCACAGATACGCAGTATTTT. Looking up the rest from reference TRBV5-6 and TRBJ2-3 gives the full variable domain: DAGVTQSPTHLIKTRGQQVTLRCSPKSGHDTVSWYQQALGQGPQFIFQYYEEEERQRGNFPDRFSGHQFPNYSSELNVNALLLGDSALYLCASSLESTDTQYFGPGTRLTVL.

The chain combines TRBV4-3 with TRBJ2-1, with no clear D. Per germline, CDR1 LGHNA and CDR2 YSLEER. The CDR3 sequence is 13 residues long. The V and J ends lost 0 bases and 9 bases respectively, with 9 bases between them. The CDR3 DNA reads as TGCGCCAGCAGCCAAGATAGCCTGGGTGAGCAGTTCTTC. Translated: CASSQDSLGEQFF.

In its sample, this clone was seen a few times. This chain connects TRBV7-9 to TRBJ2-1; TRBD1 aligns across 9 bases. CDR1 SEHNR and CDR2 FQNEAQ come from the germline V gene (reference sequence). V gave up 6 bases and J gave up 2 bases; unmatched junction bases: 5. There are 15 residues in the CDR3. The CDR3 bases are TGTGCCAGCAGTTACACAGGGGGCACCTACAATGAGCAGTTCTTC. Translation gives CASSYTGGTYNEQFF.

This clone was counted between two and nine times. V is TRBV7-9 and J is TRBJ2-1; D perhaps matches TRBD1 (5 bases). Looked up from germline, CDR1 is SEHNR and CDR2 is FQNEAQ (reference sequence). The V end lost 5 bases, the J end lost 4 bases, and 15 bases lay between the germline ends. This CDR3 is 15 amino acids long. The CDR3 protein is CASSNAQGLYNEQFF. CDR3 sequence (DNA): TGTGCCAGCAGCAATGCCCAGGGTCTATACAATGAGCAGTTCTTC.

This clone was detected only a few times. The chain has TRBV30 and TRBJ2-1; D is uncertain. Trimming cost V 5 bases and J 7 bases, with 12 bases left between them. The germline gives CDR1 GTSNPN, CDR2 SVGIG (reference sequence). The CDR3 runs 12 residues. In DNA form, the CDR3 reads TGTGCCTGGGGTACGGTCCGAAATGAGCAGTTCTTC. This gives the protein CAWGTVRNEQFF.

This clone has a handful of counts. The chain combines TRBV29-1 with TRBJ1-2; D gene ambiguous. The CDR3 is 11 residues long. Trimming pared 0 bases from V and 6 bases from J, leaving 5 bases between. The germline gives CDR1 SQVTM, CDR2 ANQGSEA. The CDR3 DNA reads TGCAGCGTTGAAGATCGGGATGGCTACACCTTC. As protein: CSVEDRDGYTF.

The gene calls are TRBV14 and TRBJ2-7; 7 bases fit TRBD1. CDR3 length: 15 amino acids. The germline gives CDR1 SGHDN, CDR2 FVKESK. Losses at the gene ends were 5 bases for V and 3 bases for J; bases not matched to a gene: 10. CDR3 coding DNA: TGTGCCAGCAGCTGGGCCGGGACAGAGTTCTACGAGCAGTACTTC. It yields the protein CASSWAGTEFYEQYF. The variable domain in full, with the rest retrieved from reference TRBV14 and TRBJ2-7, is EAGVTQFPSHSVIEKGQTVTLRCDPISGHDNLYWYRRVMGKEIKFLLHFVKESKQDESGMPNNRFLAERTGGTYSTLKVQPAELEDSGVYFCASSWAGTEFYEQYFGPGTRLTVT.

The chain recombines TRBV6-6 with TRBJ2-7; D ambiguous. Looked up from germline, CDR1 is MNHNY and CDR2 is SVGAGI (reference sequence). Trimming left V 0 bases short and J 0 bases short, with 9 bases between. The CDR3 is 15 residues long. The chain's CDR3 is CASSYSNPSSYEQYF. In nucleotides, the CDR3 is TGTGCCAGCAGTTACTCGAATCCGTCCTCCTACGAGCAGTACTTC.

This clone was detected only a few times. The CDR3 loop reads CASSFRGSRSYEQYF. For the CDR3, the DNA is TGTGCCAGCAGTTTTCGTGGGTCCCGCTCCTACGAGCAGTACTTC. The chain has TRBV28 and TRBJ2-7; D is unclear. CDR3 length: 15 amino acids. Germline V gene sequence: CDR1 MDHEN, CDR2 SYDVKM. Deletions cut 3 bases from V and 0 bases from J, with 12 bases between. Using reference TRBV28 and TRBJ2-7 for the parts outside the CDR3, the full variable domain is DVKVTQSSRYLVKRTGEKVFLECVQDMDHENMFWYRQDPGLGLRLIYFSYDVKMKEKGDIPEGYSVSREKKERFSLILESASTNQTSMYLCASSFRGSRSYEQYFGPGTRLTVT.

The chain employs TRBV7-2 and TRBJ2-7; 7 bases align to TRBD1. J gave up 0 bases and V 5 bases, and 7 bases lay outside the gene matches. The V gene's germline CDR1 is SGHTA and CDR2 FQGNSA. CDR3 length equals 15 residues. Here the CDR3 DNA reads TGTGCCAGCAGCCCCTCCAGGGGGTACTCCTACGAGCAGTACTTC. Its protein product is CASSPSRGYSYEQYF.

This clone was counted between two and nine times. The rearrangement links TRBV29-1 to TRBJ2-5; 12 nucleotides align to TRBD2. The CDR3 extends over 15 amino acids. Germline V gene lookup returns CDR1 SQVTM and CDR2 ANQGSEA. The ends lost 5 bases at V and 0 bases at J; junction bases unmatched: 4. DNA for the CDR3: TGCAGCGTTTCAACTAGCGGGGGGTACCAAGAGACCCAGTACTTC. Its protein is CSVSTSGGYQETQYF.

The chain links TRBV6-1 to TRBJ2-5; D call uncertain. The CDR3 is 16 residues long. The V end was cut by 2 bases, the J end by 0 bases, with 13 bases between. Germline loops: CDR1 MNHNS, CDR2 SASEGT. The chain's CDR3 is CASSETSYTNQETQYF. The CDR3, as DNA: TGTGCCAGCAGTGAAACATCTTACACAAACCAAGAGACCCAGTACTTC.

This clone has just a few counts. The CDR3 DNA follows: TGTGCCAGCCTCCTCGCGGCTAACACCGGGGAGCTGTTTTTT. Translating gives CASLLAANTGELFF. This sequence joins TRBV7-8 and TRBJ2-2; no definite D call. CDR3 length: 14 amino acids. The V gene's germline CDR1 is SGHVS and CDR2 FQNEAQ. The ends were cut back, 8 bases at V and 2 bases at J, with 12 bases in the middle.

The chain uses TRBV2 and TRBJ2-7; TRBD1 agrees at 8 bases. Germline CDR1 and CDR2: SNHLY and FYNNEI. J lost 0 bases, V lost 7 bases, and 17 bases had no gene match. CDR3 length: 18 residues. CDR3 amino acids: CASNTEAVLGTGSYEQYF. For the CDR3, the DNA is TGTGCCAGCAACACCGAGGCGGTGTTAGGGACAGGCTCCTACGAGCAGTACTTC.

There are a few counts of this clone. The J gene is TRBJ1-1, the V gene TRBV5-1; D is unresolved. V lost 5 bases and J lost 7, with 21 bases in between. There are 15 residues in the CDR3. Germline V gives CDR1 SGHRS, CDR2 YFSETQ. CDR3 amino acids: CASRLPGGHVNEAFF. The CDR3 DNA reads TGCGCCAGCAGACTACCTGGAGGGCACGTAAATGAAGCTTTCTTT. The full variable domain, with the rest looked up from reference TRBV5-1 and TRBJ1-1, is KAGVTQTPRYLIKTRGQQVTLSCSPISGHRSVSWYQQTPGQGLQFLFEYFSETQRNKGNFPGRFSGRQFSNSRSEMNVSTLELGDSALYLCASRLPGGHVNEAFFGQGTRLTVV.

The chain carries TRBV7-8 and TRBJ2-1, with no clear D. V dropped 3 bases and J dropped 3 bases, with 12 bases sitting between them. Germline assignment: CDR1 SGHVS and CDR2 FQNEAQ. This CDR3 is built from 15 residues. CDR3 coding DNA: TGTGCCAGCAGCTTCCTAGACCCACTCTACAATGAGCAGTTCTTC. Its protein product is CASSFLDPLYNEQFF.

This chain joins TRBV29-1 and TRBJ1-1; possible D gene TRBD1, 5 bases. The CDR3 is 12 residues long. V gave up 7 bases and J gave up 4 bases, with 13 bases separating them. The germline gives CDR1 SQVTM, CDR2 ANQGSEA. CDR3 sequence: CSAQGRSTEAFF. The CDR3 DNA follows: TGCAGCGCCCAGGGAAGGAGCACTGAAGCTTTCTTT.

J is TRBJ2-3 and V is TRBV13; TRBD1 matches 8 bases. V lost 5 bases to trimming and J lost 0 bases; unmatched junction nucleotides: 7. The CDR3 loop spans 16 amino acids. Germline CDR1 reads PRHDT; CDR2 reads FYEKMQ (reference sequence). In nucleotides, the CDR3 is TGTGCCAGCAGCCTACAGGACAGGGCTAGCACAGATACGCAGTATTTT. Its translation: CASSLQDRASTDTQYF.

The chain carries TRBV5-6 and TRBJ2-3; D is ambiguous. The ends were cut back, 4 bases at V and 4 bases at J, with 7 bases in the middle. The germline gives CDR1 SGHDT, CDR2 YYEEEE. The CDR3 runs to 12 residues. The CDR3 DNA follows: TGTGCCAGCAGCCCTCAGGCAGATACGCAGTATTTT. It translates to CASSPQADTQYF.

The chain combines TRBV28 with TRBJ2-7; a weak D match, TRBD1 (5 bases). Germline V gene sequence: CDR1 MDHEN, CDR2 SYDVKM. The CDR3 length is 15 residues. Deletions cut 3 bases from V and 2 bases from J, with 14 bases between. CDR3 sequence (DNA): TGTGCCAGCAGTTTTCCACCCCTAGGGGCCTACGAGCAGTACTTC. It yields the protein CASSFPPLGAYEQYF.

The chain is built from TRBV7-9 and TRBJ2-1, with 9 bases fitting TRBD1. Germline CDR1 reads SEHNR; CDR2 reads FQNEAQ (reference sequence). V shed 5 bases, J shed 6 bases, and the junction held 8 bases outside the gene matches. There are 15 residues in the CDR3. The CDR3 protein is CASSPRDRAVNEQFF. The CDR3 nucleotides are TGTGCCAGCAGCCCCCGGGACAGGGCAGTCAATGAGCAGTTCTTC.

V usage is TRBV27 and J usage is TRBJ2-7, with 10 bases matching TRBD2. Germline V lookup: CDR1 MNHEY, CDR2 SMNVEV (reference sequence). With V trimmed by 4 bases and J by 4 bases, 4 bases remained unmatched. The length of the CDR3 is 14 residues. As DNA, the CDR3 is TGTGCCAGCAGTTCAGGACTAGCGGTATACGAGCAGTACTTC. Translated, it gives CASSSGLAVYEQYF.

In this sample, this clone turned up a few times. This chain joins TRBV5-6 and TRBJ2-7, with a possible D match to TRBD2 (5 bases). Germline lookup yields CDR1 SGHDT and CDR2 YYEEEE. This CDR3 is built from 15 residues. V was pared by 0 bases and J by 3 bases, with 13 bases between. The CDR3 spells CASSLGRAPLYEQYF. CDR3 in DNA: TGTGCCAGCAGCTTGGGGCGGGCCCCCCTCTACGAGCAGTACTTC. The full variable domain, in which reference TRBV5-6 and TRBJ2-7 provide the parts outside the CDR3, is DAGVTQSPTHLIKTRGQQVTLRCSPKSGHDTVSWYQQALGQGPQFIFQYYEEEERQRGNFPDRFSGHQFPNYSSELNVNALLLGDSALYLCASSLGRAPLYEQYFGPGTRLTVT.